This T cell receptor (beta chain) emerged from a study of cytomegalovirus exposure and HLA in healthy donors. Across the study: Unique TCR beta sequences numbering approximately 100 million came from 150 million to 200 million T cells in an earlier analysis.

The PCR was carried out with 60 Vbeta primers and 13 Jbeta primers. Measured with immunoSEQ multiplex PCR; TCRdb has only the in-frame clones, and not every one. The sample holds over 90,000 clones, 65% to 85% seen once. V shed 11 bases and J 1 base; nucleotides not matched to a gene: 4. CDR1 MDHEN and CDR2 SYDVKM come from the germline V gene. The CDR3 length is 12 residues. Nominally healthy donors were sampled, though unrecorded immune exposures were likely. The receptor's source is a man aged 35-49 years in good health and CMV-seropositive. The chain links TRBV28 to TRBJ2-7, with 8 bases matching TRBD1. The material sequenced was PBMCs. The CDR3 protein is CAGQGSSYEQYF. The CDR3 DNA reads TGTGCCGGACAGGGCTCATCCTACGAGCAGTACTTC.